This TCR beta chain emerged from a study of cytomegalovirus exposure and HLA in healthy donors. Findings and limits, study-wide: When a later analysis was performed, an Asian-associated ancestry cluster reportedly had fewer N-insertions than the roughly 690-donor mean. Reports indicated that the classifier achieved high specificity and sensitivity in diagnosing cytomegalovirus status. Later analysis demonstrated an association between a missense DCLRE1C variant and TCR beta V- and J-gene trimming.

The CDR3 contains 15 residues. Germline CDR1 SGHTA, CDR2 FQGTGA. V dropped 2 bases and J dropped 3 bases, with 13 bases sitting between them. PCR used 60 Vbeta primers and 13 Jbeta primers. Method: immunoSEQ multiplex PCR; TCRdb's copy keeps in-frame clones and lacks some. This table has about 130,000 clones, about two thirds appearing once. As concerns this clone: Its antigen is still unknown.

J is TRBJ1-1 and V is TRBV7-3; no reliable D call. Sequenced input: PBMCs. This clonotype was obtained from a man aged 25-45 years in good health and CMV-seronegative. In DNA form, the CDR3 reads TGTGCCAGCAGCTTACAACCAGGCTGGGACACTGAAGCTTTCTTT. Its protein is CASSLQPGWDTEAFF. Complete variable domain (other parts from reference TRBV7-3 and TRBJ1-1): GAGVSQTPSNKVTEKGKYVELRCDPISGHTALYWYRQSLGQGPEFLIYFQGTGAADDSGLPNDRFFAVRPEGSVSTLKIQRTERGDSAVYLCASSLQPGWDTEAFFGQGTRLTVV.